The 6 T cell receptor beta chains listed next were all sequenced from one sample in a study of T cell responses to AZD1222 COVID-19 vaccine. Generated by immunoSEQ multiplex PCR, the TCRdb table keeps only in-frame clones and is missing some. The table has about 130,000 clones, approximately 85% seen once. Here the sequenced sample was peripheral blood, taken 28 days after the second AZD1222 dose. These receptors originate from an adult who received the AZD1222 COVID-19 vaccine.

Written as DNA, the CDR3 is TGTGCCAGCAGTTTTTCAGGGGGCGGGAATCAGCCCCAGCATTTT. Translated: CASSFSGGGNQPQHF. The gene calls are TRBV27 and TRBJ1-5; 8 nucleotides agree with TRBD1. There are 15 residues in the CDR3. With V trimmed by 3 bases and J by 4 bases, 5 bases remained unmatched. Looked up from germline, CDR1 is MNHEY and CDR2 is SMNVEV (reference sequence).

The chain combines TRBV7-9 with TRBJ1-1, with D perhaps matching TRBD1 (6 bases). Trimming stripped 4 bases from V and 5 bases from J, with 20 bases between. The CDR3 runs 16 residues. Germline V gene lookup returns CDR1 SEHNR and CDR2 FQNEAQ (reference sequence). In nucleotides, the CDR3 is TGTGCCAGCAGCTCCCCGGGGGCGGGGAGAAGAACTGAAGCTTTCTTT. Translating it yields CASSSPGAGRRTEAFF.

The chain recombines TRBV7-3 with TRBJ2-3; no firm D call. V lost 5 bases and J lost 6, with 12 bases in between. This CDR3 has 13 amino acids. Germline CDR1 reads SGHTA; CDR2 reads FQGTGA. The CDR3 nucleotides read TGTGCCAGCAGCACATTGCATCCGGATACGCAGTATTTT. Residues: CASSTLHPDTQYF.

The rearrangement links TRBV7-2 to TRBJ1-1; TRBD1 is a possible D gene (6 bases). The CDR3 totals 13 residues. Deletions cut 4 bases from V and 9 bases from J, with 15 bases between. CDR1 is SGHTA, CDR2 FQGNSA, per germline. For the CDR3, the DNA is TGTGCCAGCAGCTCTCGCTCTGGACAGAAAGCTTTCTTT. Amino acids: CASSSRSGQKAFF.

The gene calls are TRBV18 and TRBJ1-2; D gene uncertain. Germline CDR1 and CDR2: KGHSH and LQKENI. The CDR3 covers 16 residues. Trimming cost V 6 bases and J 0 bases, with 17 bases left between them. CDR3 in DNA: TGTGCCAGCTCCCCAAAGACCCCCTGGTCTAACTATGGCTACACCTTC. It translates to CASSPKTPWSNYGYTF. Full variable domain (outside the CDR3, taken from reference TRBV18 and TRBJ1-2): NAGVMQNPRHLVRRRGQEARLRCSPMKGHSHVYWYRQLPEEGLKFMVYLQKENIIDESGMPKERFSAEFPKEGPSILRIQQVVRGDSAAYFCASSPKTPWSNYGYTFGSGTRLTVV.

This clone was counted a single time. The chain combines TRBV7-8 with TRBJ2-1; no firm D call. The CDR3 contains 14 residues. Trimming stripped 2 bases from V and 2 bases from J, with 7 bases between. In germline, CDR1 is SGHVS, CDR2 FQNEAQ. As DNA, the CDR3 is TGTGCCAGCAGCTTACGGATGACCTACAATGAGCAGTTCTTC. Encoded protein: CASSLRMTYNEQFF.